This T cell receptor (beta chain) was sequenced in a study of cytomegalovirus exposure and HLA in healthy donors. With respect to this clone: The junction departs from germline at one end; a sequencing error may be responsible.

The donors (healthy individuals) were bone marrow donors. This CDR3 has 12 residues. Germline CDR1 is PRHDT and CDR2 is FYEKMQ (reference sequence). PCR involved 60 Vbeta and 13 Jbeta primers. Produced via immunoSEQ multiplex PCR; TCRdb's table is partial and in-frame only. The data hold 150,000 or so clones, with roughly 79% observed a single time. This receptor was obtained from a middle-aged woman in good health and CMV-seronegative. The V and J genes are TRBV13 and TRBJ2-7, with a possible D match to TRBD1 (5 bases). Specimen: PBMCs. The CDR3 coding sequence is TGTGCCAGCAGCGACGACGAGGACAAGGTTCTCTTC. Amino acids: CASSDDEDKVLF.